Below, one T cell receptor beta chain is given with its context. Germline V gene sequence: CDR1 SGHNT, CDR2 YYREEE (reference sequence). Trimming took 4 bases from V and 0 from J, leaving 11 bases between them. This CDR3 is 15 amino acids long. This sample was taken from a study of shared clonotypes between healthy human individuals. Repertoires were generated with immunoSEQ multiplex PCR, while TCRdb's copy carries only in-frame clones and drops some. The table lists around 2.5 million clones, more than 85% of them singletons. The origin of this receptor is a man aged 18 to 35 in good health. Some clones in this sample may be carry-over from other donors' samples. The sequenced material came from naive CD4+ T cells from PBMCs. Noted subset: CD45RA+ positively selected. The chain uses TRBV5-4 and TRBJ2-1, with D maybe TRBD1 (6 bases). CDR3 sequence reads: CASSTWTASYNEQFF. CDR3 DNA: TGTGCCAGCAGCACCTGGACAGCCTCCTACAATGAGCAGTTCTTC.